These T cell receptor beta chains were read from a single sample in a study of metastatic and nonmetastatic thyroid tumors. TCRdb reanalyzed the PCR reads with MiXCR. Altogether some 28,000 clones are present, around 4% being singletons, with the ten largest covering more than 3%. The sample taken for sequencing was blood. The receptors were gathered from a male donor with papillary thyroid cancer or a benign thyroid nodule (not recorded which). Some clones in this sample may be carry-over from other donors' samples. CDR3s leave out the opening cysteine and the closing phenylalanine or tryptophan. Only some rows state a clone size, as once, few, many or a class for expanded clones.

size,V,J,CDR3
many,TRBV30,TRBJ2-4,AWSADRALAKNIQY
few,TRBV6-2/TRBV6-3,TRBJ2-7,ASSRADPTNEQY
many,TRBV28,TRBJ2-2,ASRGTSGRNTGELF
many,TRBV7-8,TRBJ1-4,ASSFVGGYKNEKLF
-,TRBV6-5,TRBJ2-7,ASSYLARREQY
-,TRBV12-3/TRBV12-4,TRBJ2-7,ASRGANYEQY
many,TRBV29-1,TRBJ1-2,SVEDDDGGGYT
few,TRBV7-2,TRBJ2-7,ASSYRIFTYEQY
-,TRBV5-1,TRBJ2-3,ASSLAQPGRSDTHY
medium-sized,TRBV6-1,TRBJ2-1,ASSESPSGTYNEQF
many,TRBV27,TRBJ2-1,ASSFSGSGHNEQF
medium-sized,TRBV19,TRBJ2-7,ASSIASGGEQY
-,TRBV6-1,TRBJ2-1,ASSQGYNEQF